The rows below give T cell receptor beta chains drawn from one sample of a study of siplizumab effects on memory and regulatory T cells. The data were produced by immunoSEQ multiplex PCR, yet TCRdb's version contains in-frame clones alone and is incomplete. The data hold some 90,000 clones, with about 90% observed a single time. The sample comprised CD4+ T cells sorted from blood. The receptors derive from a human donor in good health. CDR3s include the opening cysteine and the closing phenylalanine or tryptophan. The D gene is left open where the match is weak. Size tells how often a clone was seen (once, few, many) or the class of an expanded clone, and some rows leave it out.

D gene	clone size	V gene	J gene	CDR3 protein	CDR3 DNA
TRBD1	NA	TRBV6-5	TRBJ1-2	CASTPGGTYKYGYTF	TGTGCCAGCACCCCAGGGGGCACTTACAAGTATGGCTACACCTTC
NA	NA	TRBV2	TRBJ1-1	CASTIQGHANTEAFF	TGTGCCAGCACAATACAGGGACATGCGAACACTGAAGCTTTCTTT
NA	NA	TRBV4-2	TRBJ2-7	CASSQVASGYEQYF	TGTGCCAGCAGCCAAGTTGCATCAGGTTACGAGCAGTACTTC
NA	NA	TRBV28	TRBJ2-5	CASSLIETQYF	TGTGCCAGCAGTTTAATAGAGACCCAGTACTTC
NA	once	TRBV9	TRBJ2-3	CASSVSLGRGTDTQYF	TGTGCCAGCAGCGTTTCTTTAGGCAGGGGCACAGATACGCAGTATTTT
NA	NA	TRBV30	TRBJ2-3	CAWSVWATTQYF	TGTGCCTGGAGTGTTTGGGCAACTACGCAGTATTTT
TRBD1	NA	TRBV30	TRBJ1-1	CARNRQGGTEAFF	TGTGCCCGAAACCGACAGGGTGGGACTGAAGCTTTCTTT
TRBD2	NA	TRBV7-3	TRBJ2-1	CASSSQPTSGGRDNEQFF	TGTGCCAGCAGCTCGCAACCCACTAGCGGGGGGAGGGACAATGAGCAGTTCTTC
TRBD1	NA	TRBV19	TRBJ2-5	CAQGQGKTRARFSPQETQYF	TGTGCCCAGGGACAGGGAAAAACCCGGGCGCGTTTTTCGCCCCAAGAGACCCAGTACTTC
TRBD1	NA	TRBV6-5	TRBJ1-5	CARPGDSGKQPQHF	TGTGCCAGACCAGGGGACAGCGGGAAGCAGCCCCAGCATTTT
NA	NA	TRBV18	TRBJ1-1	CASSPPGDTEAFF	TGTGCCAGCTCACCACCGGGTGACACTGAAGCTTTCTTT
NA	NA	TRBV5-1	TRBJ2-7	CASSQSSYEQYF	TGCGCCAGCAGCCAGAGCTCCTACGAGCAGTACTTC
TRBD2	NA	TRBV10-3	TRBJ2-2	CAISDLPGTSGSSGELFF	TGTGCCATCAGTGATCTCCCCGGGACTAGCGGGAGTTCCGGGGAGCTGTTTTTT
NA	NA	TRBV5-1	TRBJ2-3	CASSPTTDTQYF	TGCGCCAGCAGCCCAACCACAGATACGCAGTATTTT
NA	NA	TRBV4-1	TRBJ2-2	CASSQVFAQGAGELFF	TGCGCCAGCAGCCAAGTCTTCGCGCAAGGGGCCGGGGAGCTGTTTTTT
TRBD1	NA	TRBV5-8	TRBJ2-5	CASSLGRQGYSETQYF	TGTGCCAGCAGCTTGGGACGACAGGGATATTCAGAGACCCAGTACTTC
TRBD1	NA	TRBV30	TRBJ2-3	CAWSNSGGSTDTQYF	TGTGCCTGGAGTAACTCAGGGGGTAGCACAGATACGCAGTATTTT
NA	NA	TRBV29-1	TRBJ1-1	CRTGGNTEAFF	TGCAGAACCGGCGGGAACACTGAAGCTTTCTTT
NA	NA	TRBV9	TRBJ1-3	CASSASNRVGNTIYF	TGTGCCAGCAGCGCCAGTAACCGGGTTGGAAACACCATATATTTT
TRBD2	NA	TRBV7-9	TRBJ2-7	CASIGSRDINREGGNEQYF	TGTGCCAGCATCGGAAGCCGGGACATCAACCGGGAGGGGGGAAACGAGCAGTACTTC
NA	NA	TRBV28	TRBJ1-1	CASSSLRNTEAFF	TGTGCCAGCAGTTCGCTGAGGAACACTGAAGCTTTCTTT
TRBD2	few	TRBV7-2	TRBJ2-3	CASRRLGLAGYTDTQYF	TGTGCCAGCAGACGATTGGGACTAGCGGGATACACAGATACGCAGTATTTT
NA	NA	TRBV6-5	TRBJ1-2	CASSLTRYTF	TGTGCCAGCAGTCTGACACGCTACACCTTC
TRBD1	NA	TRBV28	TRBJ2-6	CASTGGFGANVLTF	TGTGCCAGCACAGGGGGCTTTGGGGCCAACGTCCTGACTTTC
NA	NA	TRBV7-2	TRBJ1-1	CASSLAMGSEAFF	TGTGCCAGCAGCTTAGCGATGGGATCTGAAGCTTTCTTT
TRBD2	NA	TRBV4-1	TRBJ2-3	CASSPSLAGGSTDTQYF	TGCGCCAGCAGCCCCTCACTAGCGGGGGGGTCAACAGATACGCAGTATTTT
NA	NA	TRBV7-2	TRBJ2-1	CASSLGGVGGRNEQFF	TGTGCCAGCAGCTTAGGAGGGGTAGGGGGTCGCAATGAGCAGTTCTTC
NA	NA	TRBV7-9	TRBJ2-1	CASSGANEQFF	TGTGCCAGCAGCGGCGCTAATGAGCAGTTCTTC
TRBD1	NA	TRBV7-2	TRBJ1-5	CASSRRQGFSPQHF	TGTGCCAGCAGCCGTCGACAGGGTTTTTCGCCCCAGCATTTT
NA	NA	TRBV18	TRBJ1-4	CASSPRLGQDGTNEKLFF	TGTGCCAGCTCACCTCGACTAGGCCAGGATGGCACTAATGAAAAACTGTTTTTT
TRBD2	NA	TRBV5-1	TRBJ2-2	CASSSTSGAGTGELFF	TGCGCCAGCAGCTCAACTAGCGGGGCGGGCACCGGGGAGCTGTTTTTT
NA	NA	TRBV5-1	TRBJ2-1	CASSLGLNKGVSSYNEQFF	TGCGCCAGCAGCTTGGGCCTAAATAAAGGGGTTTCCTCCTACAATGAGCAGTTCTTC
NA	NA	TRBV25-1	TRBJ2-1	CASSENGLTYNEQFF	TGTGCCAGCAGTGAAAACGGGCTAACCTACAATGAGCAGTTCTTC
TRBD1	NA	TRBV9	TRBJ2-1	CASSGGQGNNEQFF	TGTGCCAGCAGCGGCGGACAGGGCAACAATGAGCAGTTCTTC
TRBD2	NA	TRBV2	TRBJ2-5	CASSGGLAGGQETQYF	TGTGCCAGCAGTGGAGGACTAGCGGGAGGGCAAGAGACCCAGTACTTC
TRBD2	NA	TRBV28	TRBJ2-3	CASSNGLAGGYDTQYF	TGTGCCAGCAGCAACGGACTAGCGGGAGGTTACGATACGCAGTATTTT
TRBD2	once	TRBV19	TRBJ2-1	CASSPTSGSLGNEQFF	TGTGCCAGTAGCCCAACTAGCGGGAGCCTTGGCAATGAGCAGTTCTTC
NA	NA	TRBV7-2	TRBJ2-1	CASSLGQDNEQFF	TGTGCCAGCAGCTTAGGACAGGACAATGAGCAGTTCTTC
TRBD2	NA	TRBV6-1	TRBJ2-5	CASMELAEETQYF	TGTGCCAGCATGGAACTAGCGGAAGAGACCCAGTACTTC
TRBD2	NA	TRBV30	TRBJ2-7	CAWSVHMGLAGAEQYF	TGTGCCTGGAGTGTACATATGGGGCTAGCGGGAGCCGAGCAGTACTTC
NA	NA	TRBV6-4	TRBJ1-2	CASSEYYMANYGYTF	TGTGCCAGCAGTGAATACTACATGGCTAACTATGGCTACACCTTC
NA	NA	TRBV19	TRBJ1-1	CASSIAPGLNTEAFF	TGTGCCAGTAGTATAGCCCCAGGGCTGAACACTGAAGCTTTCTTT
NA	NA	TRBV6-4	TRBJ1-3	CASSDTSSGNTIYF	TGTGCCAGCAGTGACACTTCCTCTGGAAACACCATATATTTT
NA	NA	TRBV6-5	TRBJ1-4	CASGVSQKLFF	TGTGCCAGCGGCGTGAGCCAAAAACTGTTTTTT
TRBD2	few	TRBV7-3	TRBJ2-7	CASSLAGAGEQYF	TGTGCCAGCAGCTTGGCGGGAGCGGGTGAGCAGTACTTC
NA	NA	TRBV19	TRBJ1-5	CASSSLDRISNQPQHF	TGTGCCAGTAGTTCCCTCGACCGAATTAGCAATCAGCCCCAGCATTTT
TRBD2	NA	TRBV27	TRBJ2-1	CASSYTSGIKQFF	TGTGCCAGCAGTTATACTAGCGGGATAAAGCAGTTCTTC
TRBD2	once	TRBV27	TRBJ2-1	CASSRLSGREYYNEQFF	TGTGCCAGCAGCCGACTGTCCGGGAGGGAATATTACAATGAGCAGTTCTTC
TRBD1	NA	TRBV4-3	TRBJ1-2	CASSRTRQGAEGYTF	TGCGCCAGCAGCCGAACCAGACAGGGGGCGGAAGGCTACACCTTC
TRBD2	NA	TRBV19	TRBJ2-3	CASNLGRATLTDTQYF	TGTGCCAGTAACCTCGGGAGGGCCACCCTCACAGATACGCAGTATTTT
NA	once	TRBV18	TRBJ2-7	CASSFVGDYEQYF	TGTGCCAGCTCGTTTGTGGGGGACTACGAGCAGTACTTC
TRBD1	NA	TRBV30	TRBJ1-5	CAWSWGPQGEGSNQPQHF	TGTGCCTGGAGCTGGGGCCCTCAGGGGGAAGGAAGCAATCAGCCCCAGCATTTT
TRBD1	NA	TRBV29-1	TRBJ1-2	CSVSTGGPSEYGYTF	TGCAGCGTTTCGACAGGGGGCCCCTCGGAGTATGGCTACACCTTC
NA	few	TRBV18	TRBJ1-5	CASGSGLHEPQHF	TGTGCCAGCGGTTCGGGGCTTCATGAGCCCCAGCATTTT
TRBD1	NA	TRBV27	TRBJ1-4	CASSLLGTGNEKLFF	TGTGCCAGCAGTTTATTGGGGACAGGGAATGAAAAACTGTTTTTT